This TCR beta chain is drawn from a study of blood T cell repertoires in COVID-19. Study at large: Samples taken during acute and convalescent COVID-19 were collected in the United States, Italy and Spain. PBMCs, B-cell-depleted T cells, or T cells provided the cDNA or gDNA that made up the material.

Original processing notes: Amplification of reference gene primers provided the estimated nucleated cell counts. Repertoires were generated with immunoSEQ multiplex PCR, while TCRdb's copy carries only in-frame clones and drops some. V and J calls and clone size are as listed in that table; D and trimming were resolved from the DNA. The sample gives about 14,000 clones, 90% of which show up once; over 8% is in the top ten. The germline V gene has CDR1 MDHEN and CDR2 SYDVKM. V was pared by 6 bases and J by 4 bases, with 18 bases between. CDR3 length: 15 amino acids. The rearrangement links TRBV28 to TRBJ2-5; D not certain. The TCR comes from a human donor in a cohort sampled during active COVID-19. Sequencing input: peripheral blood. The CDR3 reads CASSPTAPTGETQYF. The DNA of the CDR3 is TGTGCCAGCAGCCCCACGGCCCCTACGGGAGAGACCCAGTACTTC.